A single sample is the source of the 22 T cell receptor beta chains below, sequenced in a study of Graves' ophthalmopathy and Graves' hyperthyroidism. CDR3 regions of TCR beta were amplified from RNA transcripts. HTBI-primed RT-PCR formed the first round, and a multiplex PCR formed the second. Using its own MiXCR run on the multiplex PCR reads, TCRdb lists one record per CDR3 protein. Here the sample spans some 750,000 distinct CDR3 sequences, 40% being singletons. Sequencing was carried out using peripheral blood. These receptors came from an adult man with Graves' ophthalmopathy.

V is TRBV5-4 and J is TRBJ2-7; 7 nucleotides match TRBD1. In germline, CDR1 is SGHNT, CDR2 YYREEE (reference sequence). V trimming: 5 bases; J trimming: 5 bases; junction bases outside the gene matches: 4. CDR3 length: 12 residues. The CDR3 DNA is TGTGCCAGCAGTACAGGGGCAGACGAGCAGTACTTC. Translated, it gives CASSTGADEQYF.

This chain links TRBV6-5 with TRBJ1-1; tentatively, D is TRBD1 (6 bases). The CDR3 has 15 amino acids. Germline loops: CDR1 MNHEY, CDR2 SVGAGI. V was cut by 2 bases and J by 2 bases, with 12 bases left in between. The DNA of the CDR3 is TGTGCCAGCAGTTACGGTGCAGGGGTCAACACTGAAGCTTTCTTT. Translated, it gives CASSYGAGVNTEAFF.

CDR3 amino acids: CASSLITTTRGREQYF. CDR3 nucleotide sequence: TGTGCCAGCAGCTTAATCACCACCACCAGGGGCCGCGAGCAGTACTTC. The chain is built from TRBV7-9 and TRBJ2-7; D possibly corresponds to TRBD1 (6 bases). The CDR3 sequence is 16 residues long. Trimming left V 2 bases short and J 6 bases short, with 20 bases between. Germline V gene lookup returns CDR1 SEHNR and CDR2 FQNEAQ (reference sequence).

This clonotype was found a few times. CDR3 coding DNA: TGTGCCAGCAGCCGCCTTGAGGGCGCTGAAGCTTTCTTT. This translates into CASSRLEGAEAFF. The gene calls are TRBV12-3 or TRBV12-4 and TRBJ1-1; D not certain. This CDR3 has 13 amino acids. V dropped 6 bases and J dropped 6 bases, with 14 bases sitting between them.

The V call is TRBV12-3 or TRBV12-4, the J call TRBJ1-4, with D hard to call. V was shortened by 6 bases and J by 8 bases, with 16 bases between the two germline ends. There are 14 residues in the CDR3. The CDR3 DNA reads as TGTGCCAGCAGCCCCTGGAGGGAAGGCGAAAAACTGTTTTTT. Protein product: CASSPWREGEKLFF.

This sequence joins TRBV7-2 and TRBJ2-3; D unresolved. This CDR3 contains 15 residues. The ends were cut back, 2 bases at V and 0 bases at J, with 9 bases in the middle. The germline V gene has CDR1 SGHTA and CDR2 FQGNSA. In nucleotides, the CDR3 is TGTGCCAGCAGCTTATATGGCGGCAGCACAGATACGCAGTATTTT. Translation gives CASSLYGGSTDTQYF. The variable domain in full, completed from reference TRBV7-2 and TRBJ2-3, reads GAGVSQSPSNKVTEKGKDVELRCDPISGHTALYWYRQSLGQGLEFLIYFQGNSAPDKSGLPSDRFSAERTGGSVSTLTIQRTQQEDSAVYLCASSLYGGSTDTQYFGPGTRLTVL.

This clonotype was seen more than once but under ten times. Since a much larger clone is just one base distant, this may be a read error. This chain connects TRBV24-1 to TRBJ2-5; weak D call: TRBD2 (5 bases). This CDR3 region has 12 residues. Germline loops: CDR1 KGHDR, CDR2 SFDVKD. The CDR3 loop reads CATAEYQGTQYF. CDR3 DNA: TGTGCCACAGCGGAGTACCAAGGGACCCAGTACTTC.

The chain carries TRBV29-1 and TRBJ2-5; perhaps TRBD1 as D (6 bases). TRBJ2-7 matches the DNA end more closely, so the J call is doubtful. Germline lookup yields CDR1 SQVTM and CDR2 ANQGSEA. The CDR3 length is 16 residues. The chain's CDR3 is CSVEEGARNQPYEQYF. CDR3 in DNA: TGCAGCGTTGAAGAGGGGGCGAGAAACCAACCCTACGAGCAGTACTTC.

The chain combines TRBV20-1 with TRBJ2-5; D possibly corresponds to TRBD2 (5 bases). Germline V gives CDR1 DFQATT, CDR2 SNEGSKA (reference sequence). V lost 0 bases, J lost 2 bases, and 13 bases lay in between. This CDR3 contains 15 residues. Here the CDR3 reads CSARDSRSGQETQYF. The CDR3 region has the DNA TGCAGTGCTAGAGACAGCCGGTCGGGGCAAGAGACCCAGTACTTC.

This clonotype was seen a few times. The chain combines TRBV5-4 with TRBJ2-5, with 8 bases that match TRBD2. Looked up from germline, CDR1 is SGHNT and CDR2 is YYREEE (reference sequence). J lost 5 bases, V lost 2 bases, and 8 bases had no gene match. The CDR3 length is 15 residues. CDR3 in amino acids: CASSFVPAGGETQYF. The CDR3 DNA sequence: TGTGCCAGCAGCTTCGTACCCGCGGGAGGTGAGACCCAGTACTTC. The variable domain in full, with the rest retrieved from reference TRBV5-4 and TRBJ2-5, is ETGVTQSPTHLIKTRGQQVTLRCSSQSGHNTVSWYQQALGQGPQFIFQYYREEENGRGNFPPRFSGLQFPNYSSELNVNALELDDSALYLCASSFVPAGGETQYFGPGTRLLVL.

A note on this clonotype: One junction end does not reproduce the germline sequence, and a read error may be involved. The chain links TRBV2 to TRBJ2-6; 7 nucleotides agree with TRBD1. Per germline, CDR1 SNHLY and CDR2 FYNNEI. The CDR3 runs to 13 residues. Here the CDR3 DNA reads TGTGCCAGCAGGGGACAGACGGCCTACGTCCTGACTTTC. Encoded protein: CASRGQTAYVLTF.

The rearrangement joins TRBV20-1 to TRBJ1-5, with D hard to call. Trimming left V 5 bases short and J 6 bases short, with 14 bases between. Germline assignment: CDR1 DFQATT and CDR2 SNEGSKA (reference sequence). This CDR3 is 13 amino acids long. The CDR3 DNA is TGCAGTGCTCGCGGTCGGTCAAGTCAGCCCCAGCATTTT. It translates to CSARGRSSQPQHF.

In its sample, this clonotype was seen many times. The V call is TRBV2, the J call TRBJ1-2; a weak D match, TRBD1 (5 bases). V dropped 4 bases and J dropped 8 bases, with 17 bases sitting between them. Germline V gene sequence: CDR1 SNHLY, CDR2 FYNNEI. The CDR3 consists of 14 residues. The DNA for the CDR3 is TGTGCCAGCAGTGGGGACTGGGGATCGCGCGGCTACACCTTC. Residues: CASSGDWGSRGYTF.

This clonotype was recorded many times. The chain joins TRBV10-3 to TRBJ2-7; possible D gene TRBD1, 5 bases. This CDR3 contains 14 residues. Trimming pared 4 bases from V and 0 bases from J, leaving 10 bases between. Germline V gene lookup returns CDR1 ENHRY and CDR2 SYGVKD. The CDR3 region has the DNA TGTGCCATCAGTGTGCAGGGTAACTCCTACGAGCAGTACTTC. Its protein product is CAISVQGNSYEQYF.

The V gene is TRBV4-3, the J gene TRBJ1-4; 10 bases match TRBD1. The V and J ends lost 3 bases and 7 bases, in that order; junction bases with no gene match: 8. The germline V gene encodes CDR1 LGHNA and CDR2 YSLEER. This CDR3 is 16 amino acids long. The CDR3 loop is CASSHRQGAVSEKLFF. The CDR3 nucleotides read TGCGCCAGCAGCCATCGACAGGGGGCGGTGAGTGAAAAACTGTTTTTT.

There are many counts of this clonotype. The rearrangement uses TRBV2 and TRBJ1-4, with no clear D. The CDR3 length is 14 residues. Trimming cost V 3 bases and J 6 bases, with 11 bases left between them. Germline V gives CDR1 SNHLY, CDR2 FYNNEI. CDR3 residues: CASSDLVDYEKLFF. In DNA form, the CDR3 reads TGTGCCAGCAGTGATCTGGTGGATTATGAAAAACTGTTTTTT.

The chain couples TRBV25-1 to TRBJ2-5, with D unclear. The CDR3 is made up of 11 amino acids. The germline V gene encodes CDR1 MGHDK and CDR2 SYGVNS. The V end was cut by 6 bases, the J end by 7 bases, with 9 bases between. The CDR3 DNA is TGTGCCAGCAGCGATAGGTTGACCCAGTACTTC. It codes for CASSDRLTQYF. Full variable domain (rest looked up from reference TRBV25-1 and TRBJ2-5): EADIYQTPRYLVIGTGKKITLECSQTMGHDKMYWYQQDPGMELHLIHYSYGVNSTEKGDLSSESTVSRIRTEHFPLTLESARPSHTSQYLCASSDRLTQYFGPGTRLLVL.

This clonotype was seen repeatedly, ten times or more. CDR3: CASSLGIGSGLFF. CDR3 DNA sequence: TGTGCCAGCAGCTTAGGTATAGGGTCGGGTCTGTTTTTT. The chain couples TRBV7-2 to TRBJ1-4, with no clear D. V shed 1 base and J shed 14 bases, with 14 bases lying between them. CDR3 length: 13 amino acids. The germline V gene has CDR1 SGHTA and CDR2 FQGNSA.

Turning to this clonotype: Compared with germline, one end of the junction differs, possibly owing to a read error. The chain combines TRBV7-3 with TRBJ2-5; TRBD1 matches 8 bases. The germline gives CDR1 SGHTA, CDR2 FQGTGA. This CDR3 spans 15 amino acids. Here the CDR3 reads CASSLGQGPQGTQYF. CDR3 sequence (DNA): TGTGCCAGCAGCTTAGGACAGGGCCCCCAAGGGACCCAGTACTTC. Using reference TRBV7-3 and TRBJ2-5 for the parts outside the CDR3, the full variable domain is GAGVSQTPSNKVTEKGKYVELRCDPISGHTALYWYRQSLGQGPEFLIYFQGTGAADDSGLPNDRFFAVRPEGSVSTLKIQRTERGDSAVYLCASSLGQGPQGTQYFGPGTRLLVL.

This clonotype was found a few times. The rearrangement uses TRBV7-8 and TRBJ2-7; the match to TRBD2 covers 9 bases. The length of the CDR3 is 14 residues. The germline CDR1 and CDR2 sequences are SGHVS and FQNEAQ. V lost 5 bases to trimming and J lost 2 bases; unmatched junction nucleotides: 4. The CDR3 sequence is CASSNSGSPYEQYF. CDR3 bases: TGTGCCAGCAGCAATAGCGGGAGCCCCTACGAGCAGTACTTC.

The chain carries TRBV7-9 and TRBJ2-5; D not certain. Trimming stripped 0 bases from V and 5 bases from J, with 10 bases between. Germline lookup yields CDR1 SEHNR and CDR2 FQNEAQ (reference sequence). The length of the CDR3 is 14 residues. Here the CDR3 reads CASSLARSGETQYF. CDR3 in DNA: TGTGCCAGCAGCTTAGCTCGGTCCGGGGAGACCCAGTACTTC.

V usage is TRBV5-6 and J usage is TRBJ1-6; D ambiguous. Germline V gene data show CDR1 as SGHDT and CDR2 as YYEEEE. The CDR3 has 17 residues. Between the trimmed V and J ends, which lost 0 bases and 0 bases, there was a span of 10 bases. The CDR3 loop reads CASSLDGKSSYNSPLHF. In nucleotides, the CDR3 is TGTGCCAGCAGCTTGGACGGAAAGAGCTCCTATAATTCACCCCTCCACTTT.